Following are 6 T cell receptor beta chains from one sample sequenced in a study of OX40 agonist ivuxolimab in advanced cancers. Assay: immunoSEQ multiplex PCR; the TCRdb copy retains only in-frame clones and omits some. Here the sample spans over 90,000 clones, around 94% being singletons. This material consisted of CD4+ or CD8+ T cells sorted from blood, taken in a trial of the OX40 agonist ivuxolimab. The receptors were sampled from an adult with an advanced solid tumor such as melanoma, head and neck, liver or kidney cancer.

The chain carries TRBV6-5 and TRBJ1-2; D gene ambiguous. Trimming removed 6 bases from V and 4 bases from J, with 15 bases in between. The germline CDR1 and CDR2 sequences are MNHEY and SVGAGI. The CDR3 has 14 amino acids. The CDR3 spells CASRRSTMGYGYTF. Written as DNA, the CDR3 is TGTGCCAGCAGGCGCTCGACGATGGGCTATGGCTACACCTTC.

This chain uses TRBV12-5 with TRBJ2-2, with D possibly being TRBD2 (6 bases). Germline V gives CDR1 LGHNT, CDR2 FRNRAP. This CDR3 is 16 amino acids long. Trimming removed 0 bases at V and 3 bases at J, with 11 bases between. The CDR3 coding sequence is TGTGCTAGTGGTTTGGTATCGGGGACTCACACCGGGGAGCTGTTTTTT. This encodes CASGLVSGTHTGELFF.

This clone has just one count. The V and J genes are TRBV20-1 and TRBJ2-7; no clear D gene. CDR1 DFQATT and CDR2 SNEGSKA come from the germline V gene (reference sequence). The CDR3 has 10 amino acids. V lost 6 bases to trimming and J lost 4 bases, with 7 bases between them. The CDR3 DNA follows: TGCAGTGCGCTCAATTACGAGCAGTACTTC. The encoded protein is CSALNYEQYF.

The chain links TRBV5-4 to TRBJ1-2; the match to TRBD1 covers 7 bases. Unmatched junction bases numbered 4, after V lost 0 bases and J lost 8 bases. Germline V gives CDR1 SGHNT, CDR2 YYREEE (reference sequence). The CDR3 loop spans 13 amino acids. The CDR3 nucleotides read TGTGCCAGCAGCTTGGATACGGACAGGGGCTACACCTTC. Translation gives CASSLDTDRGYTF. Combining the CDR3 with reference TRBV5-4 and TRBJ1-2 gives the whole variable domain ETGVTQSPTHLIKTRGQQVTLRCSSQSGHNTVSWYQQALGQGPQFIFQYYREEENGRGNFPPRFSGLQFPNYSSELNVNALELDDSALYLCASSLDTDRGYTFGSGTRLTVV.

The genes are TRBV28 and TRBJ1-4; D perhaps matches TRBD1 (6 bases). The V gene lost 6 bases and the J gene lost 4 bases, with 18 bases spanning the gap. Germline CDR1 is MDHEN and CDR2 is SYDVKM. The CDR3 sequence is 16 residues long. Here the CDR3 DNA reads TGTGCCAGCAGCTCCGGACAGTTTGGGGGTAATGAAAAACTGTTTTTT. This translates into CASSSGQFGGNEKLFF.

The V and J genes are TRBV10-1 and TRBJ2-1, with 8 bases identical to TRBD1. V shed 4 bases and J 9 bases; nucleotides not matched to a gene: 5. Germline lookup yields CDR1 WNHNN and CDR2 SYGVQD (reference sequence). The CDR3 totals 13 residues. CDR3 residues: CASSGDRLGEQFF. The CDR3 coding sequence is TGCGCCAGCAGTGGGGACAGGTTAGGTGAGCAGTTCTTC.